One sample yielded the 21 T cell receptor beta chains listed below, sequenced in a study of cytomegalovirus exposure and HLA in healthy donors. PCR amplification relied on 60 Vbeta primers (plus 13 Jbeta primers). Method: immunoSEQ multiplex PCR; TCRdb's copy keeps in-frame clones and lacks some. Of about 200,000 clones listed, 60% to 80% are singletons. The sample consisted of PBMCs. The source is a woman in her 30s in good health and CMV-seronegative.

The chain joins TRBV18 to TRBJ2-5; TRBD1 might be the D (6 bases). CDR1 and CDR2 (germline): KGHSH, LQKENI. The CDR3 sequence is 13 residues long. V was trimmed by 6 bases and J by 5 bases, leaving 13 bases between them. CDR3 DNA sequence: TGTGCCAGCTCCGGACAGAAAAGGGAGACCCAGTACTTC. Translation gives CASSGQKRETQYF.

In regard to this clone: An end of the junction does not agree with germline; a read error may underlie this. J is TRBJ1-2 and V is TRBV27; TRBD1 aligns across 7 bases. This CDR3 has 15 residues. CDR1 and CDR2 from the germline V gene are MNHEY and SMNVEV (reference sequence). The CDR3: CATSKGGQTLKGYTF. Here the CDR3 DNA reads TGTGCCACCAGTAAGGGGGGACAGACACTAAAGGGCTACACCTTC.

This chain joins TRBV7-2 and TRBJ2-3, with 7 bases matching TRBD2. Per the germline V gene, CDR1 is SGHTA and CDR2 is FQGNSA. V trimming: 5 bases; J trimming: 5 bases; junction bases outside the gene matches: 13. CDR3 length: 16 residues. CDR3 in DNA: TGTGCCAGCAGCCCCCTTCGGGGCGGGGGTATAGATACGCAGTATTTT. This gives the protein CASSPLRGGGIDTQYF.

V is TRBV4-2 and J is TRBJ1-6; 9 bases are a match to TRBD1. The CDR3 loop spans 17 amino acids. CDR1 LGHNA and CDR2 YNFKEQ come from the germline V gene. V lost 3 bases and J lost 4; bases outside the gene matches: 7. CDR3 sequence: CASSHYQDRGYNSPLHF. CDR3 in DNA: TGTGCCAGCAGCCACTACCAGGACAGGGGATATAATTCACCCCTCCACTTT.

The chain links TRBV19 to TRBJ1-4; D unresolved. V was clipped by 1 base and J by 5 bases, with 8 bases between them. Germline V lookup: CDR1 LNHDA, CDR2 SQIVND (reference sequence). This CDR3 spans 14 amino acids. In DNA form, the CDR3 reads TGTGCCAGTAGTATAGTTGTCTCGAATGAAAAACTGTTTTTT. It encodes CASSIVVSNEKLFF.

This clone is a singleton in its sample. The rearrangement joins TRBV16 to TRBJ1-4; possible D gene TRBD1, 5 bases. CDR3 length: 17 residues. The V and J ends lost 3 bases and 1 base respectively, with 15 bases between them. Germline V gene lookup returns CDR1 KGHSY and CDR2 FQNENV. Written as DNA, the CDR3 is TGTGCCAGCAGCCATTTTTCGCAGGGCAGAACTAATGAAAAACTGTTTTTT. This sequence encodes CASSHFSQGRTNEKLFF.

The V gene is TRBV4-1, the J gene TRBJ2-1, with TRBD2 identical over 10 bases. V trimming: 0 bases; J trimming: 7 bases; junction bases outside the gene matches: 9. CDR1 MGHRA and CDR2 YSYEKL come from the germline V gene. The CDR3 has 17 residues. Here the CDR3 reads CASSQERGTSATNEQFF. CDR3 in DNA: TGCGCCAGCAGCCAAGAGAGGGGGACTAGCGCGACTAATGAGCAGTTCTTC.

In this sample, this clone turned up once. CDR3 loop: CASSPLGGGWNQPQHF. CDR3 sequence (DNA): TGTGCCAGCAGCCCACTGGGGGGGGGATGGAATCAGCCCCAGCATTTT. The V call is TRBV7-8, the J call TRBJ1-5; maybe TRBD1 (5 bases). Trimming removed 5 bases at V and 4 bases at J, with 18 bases between. The germline V gene encodes CDR1 SGHVS and CDR2 FQNEAQ. This CDR3 spans 16 amino acids.

The gene calls are TRBV19 and TRBJ1-1; D is possibly TRBD1 (5 bases). Per the germline V gene, CDR1 is LNHDA and CDR2 is SQIVND (reference sequence). The CDR3 has 13 residues. The ends were cut back, 5 bases at V and 5 bases at J, with 12 bases in the middle. Written as DNA, the CDR3 is TGTGCCAGTAGTCCCCGGAGGGGTACTGAAGCTTTCTTT. It yields the protein CASSPRRGTEAFF.

The V gene is TRBV7-7, the J gene TRBJ2-1; 7 positions agree with TRBD2. J gave up 8 bases and V 5 bases, and 6 bases lay outside the gene matches. The length of the CDR3 is 13 residues. The germline V gene has CDR1 SSHAT and CDR2 FNYEAQ (reference sequence). CDR3 sequence: CASSPGLMDEQFF. CDR3 nucleotide sequence: TGTGCCAGCAGCCCGGGACTAATGGATGAGCAGTTCTTC.

The chain carries TRBV6-1 and TRBJ2-7; 7 bases agree with TRBD1. The CDR3 consists of 14 residues. With V trimmed by 3 bases and J by 2 bases, 4 bases remained unmatched. Germline assignment: CDR1 MNHNS and CDR2 SASEGT. The CDR3, as DNA: TGTGCCAGCAGTGACAGACAGGGTCCCTACGAGCAGTACTTC. It is translated as CASSDRQGPYEQYF.

This chain connects TRBV29-1 to TRBJ2-3; D is undetermined. Trimming took off 5 bases at V and 10 bases at J, with 10 bases between the two ends. Per germline, CDR1 SQVTM and CDR2 ANQGSEA. This CDR3 comprises 10 residues. The CDR3 DNA is TGCAGCGTTCGGGTTCCTCCGCAGTATTTT. Amino acids: CSVRVPPQYF.

The chain employs TRBV5-1 and TRBJ1-1; 7 positions agree with TRBD1. Per germline, CDR1 SGHRS and CDR2 YFSETQ. CDR3 length: 14 amino acids. The ends lost 4 bases at V and 10 bases at J; junction bases unmatched: 13. CDR3 DNA sequence: TGCGCCAGCAGCCAAGACAGGGTCGAATATGGAGCTTTCTTT. The encoded protein is CASSQDRVEYGAFF.

This rearrangement joins TRBV7-9 to TRBJ1-6, with 7 bases lining up with TRBD1. V lost 3 bases, J lost 7 bases, and 9 bases stayed unmatched. The germline gives CDR1 SEHNR, CDR2 FQNEAQ (reference sequence). The CDR3 loop spans 16 amino acids. Here the CDR3 reads CASSFPPGQANSPLHF. CDR3 nucleotide sequence: TGTGCCAGCAGCTTCCCCCCCGGACAGGCAAATTCACCCCTCCACTTT.

The chain joins TRBV18 to TRBJ2-1; 8 positions match TRBD2. The CDR3 consists of 15 residues. With V trimmed by 5 bases and J by 0 bases, 3 bases remained unmatched. CDR1 is KGHSH and CDR2 is LQKENI in the germline V gene. CDR3 sequence (DNA): TGTGCCAGCTCATCTAGCGGGTACTCCTACAATGAGCAGTTCTTC. Translation gives CASSSSGYSYNEQFF.

The CDR3 DNA reads as TGTGCCAGCAGCCCCCCGGGACAGGGAAACTACGAGCAGTACTTC. Residues: CASSPPGQGNYEQYF. The genes are TRBV27 and TRBJ2-7; 9 positions match TRBD1. V was clipped by 6 bases and J by 3 bases; unmatched bases: 9. This CDR3 spans 15 amino acids. Per the germline V gene, CDR1 is MNHEY and CDR2 is SMNVEV (reference sequence).

There are a few counts of this clone. The chain is built from TRBV13 and TRBJ2-3, with D possibly matching TRBD2 (6 bases). Germline V gene data show CDR1 as PRHDT and CDR2 as FYEKMQ (reference sequence). V was pared by 5 bases and J by 4 bases, with 19 bases between. CDR3 length: 16 amino acids. The CDR3 nucleotides read TGTGCCAGCAGCCTGATCACTAGACTAGTCGCAGATACGCAGTATTTT. It encodes CASSLITRLVADTQYF.

This clone was detected only a few times. This chain joins TRBV29-1 and TRBJ2-3; D remains unclear. CDR1 SQVTM and CDR2 ANQGSEA come from the germline V gene. The CDR3 consists of 13 residues. V was cut by 6 bases and J by 0 bases, with 10 bases left in between. The chain's CDR3 is CSVRRPSTDTQYF. CDR3 coding DNA: TGCAGCGTGAGGCGCCCCAGCACAGATACGCAGTATTTT.

This sequence joins TRBV5-6 and TRBJ2-2; the match to TRBD2 covers 7 bases. The CDR3 is 16 amino acids. After removal of 0 bases from V and 0 bases from J, the junction contained 2 bases not matched to a gene. CDR1 and CDR2 from the germline V gene are SGHDT and YYEEEE. The CDR3 here is CASSLGGGANTGELFF. CDR3 bases: TGTGCCAGCAGCTTGGGTGGGGGGGCGAACACCGGGGAGCTGTTTTTT.

With respect to this clone: The junction differs from germline at one of its ends, possibly a read error. V is TRBV7-7 and J is TRBJ2-3, with 10 bases fitting TRBD2. The CDR3 loop spans 16 amino acids. Germline CDR1 SSHAT, CDR2 FNYEAQ (reference sequence). The CDR3 is CASSPRTSGSTDTQYF. CDR3 nucleotides: TGTGCTAGCAGCCCTCGGACTAGCGGCAGCACAGATACGCAGTATTTT.

This clone was detected only a few times. The rearrangement links TRBV10-3 to TRBJ1-1; 7 bases are shared with TRBD1. Germline CDR1 is ENHRY and CDR2 is SYGVKD. This CDR3 has 14 residues. J gave up 1 base and V 9 bases, and 8 bases lay outside the gene matches. CDR3 DNA: TGTGCCATAGGTCCGGGACAGCCGAACACTGAAGCTTTCTTT. It is translated as CAIGPGQPNTEAFF.